The 24 T cell receptor beta chains below all came from one sample that was sequenced in a study of shared clonotypes between healthy human individuals. Data came from immunoSEQ multiplex PCR; TCRdb stores just in-frame clones and leaves some out. The sample has under 1,100,000 clones; 75% are singletons. Sequenced sample: memory CD4+ T cells sorted from blood. Sample subset: CD45RA-negative fraction. The receptors were sampled from a young man in good health.

This clone appeared a few times. This sequence joins TRBV7-3 and TRBJ1-2, with D unresolved. CDR1 and CDR2 from the germline V gene are SGHTA and FQGTGA. The CDR3 is 10 residues long. The germline V and J ends were trimmed by 10 bases and 7 bases, with 10 bases remaining between them. CDR3 residues: CAIKRRGYTF. The CDR3 DNA follows: TGTGCCATCAAGCGGCGTGGCTACACCTTC.

This sequence joins TRBV2 and TRBJ1-2, with D perhaps matching TRBD1 (5 bases). V was shortened by 8 bases and J by 5 bases, with 18 bases between the two germline ends. The CDR3 covers 14 residues. Germline CDR1 is SNHLY and CDR2 is FYNNEI. The CDR3 region is CASAKRQILYGYTF. The CDR3 region has the DNA TGTGCCAGCGCGAAACGACAGATTTTATATGGCTACACCTTC.

With respect to this clone: Other DNA sequences of this sample code for an identical CDR3. The J gene is TRBJ2-7, the V gene TRBV5-1, with no clear D. CDR1 SGHRS and CDR2 YFSETQ come from the germline V gene. With 4 bases removed from V and 4 bases from J, the gap between germline ends came to 15 bases. This CDR3 spans 14 amino acids. The CDR3 DNA reads TGCGCCAGCAGCCCTGGTGGCAGGCTGTACGAGCAGTACTTC. This codes for CASSPGGRLYEQYF.

The genes are TRBV5-1 and TRBJ2-2; D possibly uses TRBD1 or TRBD2 (5 bases each). Germline V gene data show CDR1 as SGHRS and CDR2 as YFSETQ. V lost 5 bases and J 4 bases, leaving 9 bases between the germline ends. This CDR3 spans 13 amino acids. The CDR3 DNA follows: TGCGCCAGCAGACGGGACGGCACCGGGGAGCTGTTTTTT. Its protein is CASRRDGTGELFF.

V is TRBV7-6 and J is TRBJ2-1; no definite D call. V was pared by 1 base and J by 8 bases, with 9 bases between. CDR1 SGHVS and CDR2 FNYEAQ come from the germline V gene. This CDR3 comprises 13 residues. This CDR3 reads CASSLGITDEQFF. DNA for the CDR3: TGTGCCAGCAGCTTAGGGATCACGGATGAGCAGTTCTTC.

The chain uses TRBV6-6 and TRBJ2-4, with a possible D match to TRBD2 (7 bases). Germline-derived CDR1 and CDR2 are MNHNY and SVGAGI (reference sequence). Trimming cost V 2 bases and J 8 bases, with 16 bases left between them. The CDR3 covers 15 residues. The CDR3 here is CASSYEGGGLHIQYF. The CDR3 DNA reads as TGTGCCAGCAGTTACGAAGGGGGGGGCCTACACATTCAGTACTTC.

This chain joins TRBV6-5 and TRBJ1-2, with TRBD1 as a possible D gene (6 bases). CDR3 size: 16 residues. Trimming shortened V by 2 bases and J by 0 bases, and 13 bases separated the two germline ends. Germline V lookup: CDR1 MNHEY, CDR2 SVGAGI. The CDR3 region has the DNA TGTGCCAGCAGTTACCGGGGGCTCCCTTCTAACTATGGCTACACCTTC. Translated: CASSYRGLPSNYGYTF.

The chain recombines TRBV9 with TRBJ1-5; D might be TRBD1 (5 bases). This CDR3 spans 15 amino acids. Per the germline V gene, CDR1 is SGDLS and CDR2 is YYNGEE. With 0 bases removed from V and 7 bases from J, the gap between germline ends came to 14 bases. Here the CDR3 DNA reads TGTGCCAGCAGCGTAGCTATGGACATCGGGCAGCCCCAGCATTTT. It translates to CASSVAMDIGQPQHF. Filled out from reference TRBV9 and TRBJ1-5, the complete variable domain reads DSGVTQTPKHLITATGQRVTLRCSPRSGDLSVYWYQQSLDQGLQFLIQYYNGEERAKGNILERFSAQQFPDLHSELNLSSLELGDSALYFCASSVAMDIGQPQHFGDGTRLSIL.

The chain employs TRBV6-5 and TRBJ1-6; tentatively, D is TRBD1 (5 bases). The germline V gene has CDR1 MNHEY and CDR2 SVGAGI. The CDR3 sequence is 16 residues long. V was pared by 0 bases and J by 8 bases, with 14 bases between. CDR3 coding DNA: TGTGCCAGCAGTTACTCTGGGGCCACTTCGCATTCACCCCTCCACTTT. It yields the protein CASSYSGATSHSPLHF.

As regards this clone: Relative to the germline gene, one junction end is altered; a read error may explain this. The chain joins TRBV2 to TRBJ2-7, with D possibly being TRBD1 (5 bases). Per germline, CDR1 SNHLY and CDR2 FYNNEI. The CDR3 runs 14 residues. The CDR3 DNA is TGTGCCAGCAGTGAAAGGGGAAAGGGCAGGGCTATTGTCTTC. This encodes CASSERGKGRAIVF.

CDR3 nucleotides: TGTGCCAGCTCACCAATGATCAGGGGGCTGGGGGACACTGAAGCTTTCTTT. This encodes CASSPMIRGLGDTEAFF. The chain has TRBV18 and TRBJ1-1; the match to TRBD1 covers 8 bases. This CDR3 region has 17 residues. CDR1 and CDR2 from the germline V gene are KGHSH and LQKENI. V lost 2 bases and J lost 3; bases outside the gene matches: 11.

Notes on this clone: Within the sample, other DNA sequences also encode this same CDR3. The chain has TRBV5-4 and TRBJ1-1; D is uncertain. Germline CDR1 and CDR2: SGHNT and YYREEE (reference sequence). This CDR3 is 14 amino acids long. Trimming removed 4 bases at V and 0 bases at J, with 10 bases between. CDR3 bases: TGTGCCAGCAGCCTCGGGGTGATGAACACTGAAGCTTTCTTT. Amino acid sequence: CASSLGVMNTEAFF.

The V gene is TRBV11-3, the J gene TRBJ2-7; no reliable D call. CDR1 is SGHNT, CDR2 YENEEA, per germline. V gave up 0 bases and J gave up 5 bases, with 8 bases separating them. The CDR3 loop spans 13 amino acids. The CDR3 coding sequence is TGTGCCAGCAGCTTAGATGGATGGCACGAGCAGTACTTC. It translates to CASSLDGWHEQYF.

Turning to this clone: A much larger clone differs by one base, so this may be a read error. The same CDR3 arises from other DNA sequences in this sample as well. The V call is TRBV6-1, the J call TRBJ2-6, with unresolved D. This CDR3 spans 15 amino acids. Germline V CDR1 and CDR2: MNHNS, SASEGT. Trimming removed 3 bases from V and 0 bases from J, with 6 bases in between. The CDR3 here is CASSERPSGANVLTF. CDR3 DNA: TGTGCCAGCAGTGAGAGACCCTCTGGGGCCAACGTCCTGACTTTC.

This chain links TRBV15 with TRBJ1-2; 9 bases agree with TRBD1. Germline trimming cut 1 base from V and 8 bases from J; bases unmatched to any gene: 5. CDR3 length: 14 residues. In germline, CDR1 is LNHNV, CDR2 YYDKDF (reference sequence). CDR3 in amino acids: CATSRGTGDRGYTF. The CDR3 nucleotides are TGTGCCACCAGCAGAGGGACAGGGGATCGGGGCTACACCTTC. The whole variable domain, filled in from reference TRBV15 and TRBJ1-2, reads DAMVIQNPRYQVTQFGKPVTLSCSQTLNHNVMYWYQQKSSQAPKLLFHYYDKDFNNEADTPDNFQSRRPNTSFCFLDIRSPGLGDTAMYLCATSRGTGDRGYTFGSGTRLTVV.

This clone was seen once. This chain connects TRBV10-1 to TRBJ2-2, with D uncertain. CDR1 is WNHNN, CDR2 SYGVQD, per germline (reference sequence). There are 13 residues in the CDR3. Trimming pared 7 bases from V and 5 bases from J, leaving 11 bases between. CDR3 DNA: TGCGCCAGCACATGGTCACGGACCGGGGAGCTGTTTTTT. Protein product: CASTWSRTGELFF.

The chain links TRBV19 to TRBJ1-6; D gene ambiguous. CDR3 length: 13 amino acids. Germline CDR1 reads LNHDA; CDR2 reads SQIVND (reference sequence). The ends were cut back, 8 bases at V and 8 bases at J, with 13 bases in the middle. CDR3 sequence: CASATNADSPLHF. The DNA of the CDR3 is TGTGCCAGTGCTACAAACGCGGATTCACCCCTCCACTTT.

The chain combines TRBV30 with TRBJ1-1; 8 positions match TRBD1. Germline assignment: CDR1 GTSNPN and CDR2 SVGIG (reference sequence). The CDR3 has 13 residues. Germline trimming cut 3 bases from V and 6 bases from J; bases unmatched to any gene: 6. The CDR3 loop is CAWSPAGGPEAFF. CDR3 sequence (DNA): TGTGCCTGGAGCCCAGCAGGGGGCCCTGAAGCTTTCTTT.

The chain employs TRBV6-6 and TRBJ1-1; 7 bases match TRBD1. Germline CDR1 and CDR2: MNHNY and SVGAGI (reference sequence). V was pared by 6 bases and J by 0 bases, with 4 bases of the junction left unmatched. The CDR3 extends over 14 amino acids. As DNA, the CDR3 is TGTGCCAGCAGGAGGGACAGAATGAACACTGAAGCTTTCTTT. Protein product: CASRRDRMNTEAFF.

This clone was seen a few times. The chain joins TRBV7-3 to TRBJ1-1, with D maybe TRBD1 (5 bases). This CDR3 is 14 amino acids long. Germline-derived CDR1 and CDR2 are SGHTA and FQGTGA. Trimming shortened V by 5 bases and J by 0 bases, and 10 bases separated the two germline ends. CDR3 region: CASSGDGMNTEAFF. The CDR3 nucleotides are TGTGCCAGCAGCGGGGACGGCATGAACACTGAAGCTTTCTTT. Full variable domain (remainder filled in from reference TRBV7-3 and TRBJ1-1): GAGVSQTPSNKVTEKGKYVELRCDPISGHTALYWYRQSLGQGPEFLIYFQGTGAADDSGLPNDRFFAVRPEGSVSTLKIQRTERGDSAVYLCASSGDGMNTEAFFGQGTRLTVV.

This clone was counted between two and nine times. This rearrangement joins TRBV4-1 to TRBJ2-5, with D perhaps TRBD1 (5 bases). The DNA end is a closer match to TRBJ2-7, so the J assignment may be wrong. The CDR3 is made up of 15 amino acids. Per germline, CDR1 MGHRA and CDR2 YSYEKL. For the CDR3, the DNA is TGCGCCAGCAGCCAATACAGGAACGACGTCGACGAGCAGTACTTC. Protein product: CASSQYRNDVDEQYF.

The V gene is TRBV6-6, the J gene TRBJ1-2; TRBD1 matches at 7 bases. CDR1 is MNHNY and CDR2 is SVGAGI in the germline V gene (reference sequence). The V and J ends lost 2 bases and 4 bases, in that order; junction bases with no gene match: 7. This CDR3 comprises 15 residues. The CDR3 protein is CASSYLADRSYGYTF. In nucleotides, the CDR3 is TGTGCCAGCAGTTACCTCGCGGACAGGAGCTATGGCTACACCTTC.

In its sample, this clone was seen a few times. The rearrangement joins TRBV6-1 to TRBJ2-7; TRBD2 might be the D (7 bases). The germline V gene encodes CDR1 MNHNS and CDR2 SASEGT. There are 14 residues in the CDR3. The V and J ends lost 5 bases and 6 bases respectively, with 17 bases between them. CDR3 sequence: CASSTLRGPGEQYF. DNA of the CDR3: TGTGCCAGCAGTACTCTGCGGGGGCCTGGCGAGCAGTACTTC.

The chain uses TRBV27 and TRBJ1-1; 8 positions agree with TRBD1. CDR1 is MNHEY and CDR2 is SMNVEV in the germline V gene (reference sequence). Trimming at V came to 6 bases and at J to 10 bases, leaving 7 bases not matched to a gene. This CDR3 contains 12 residues. In nucleotides, the CDR3 is TGTGCCAGCAGAACAGGGGGAGGGGGAGCTTTCTTT. This codes for CASRTGGGGAFF.